This TCR beta chain was sequenced during a study of T cells in Graves' hyperthyroidism and ophthalmopathy. Study background: Blood was drawn when the patient was first diagnosed and still untreated.

Notes on the study in general: Stable hyperthyroidism and ophthalmopathy were separated using 13 V-J signatures. Blood also held most thyroid clonotypes expanded beyond 0.001. The model foresaw ophthalmopathy a median about 6.1 months prior to onset.

This CDR3 spans 11 amino acids. CDR1 MNHNS and CDR2 SASEGT come from the germline V gene. Deletions cut 3 bases from V and 3 bases from J, with 3 bases between. Amplification of TCR beta CDR3 regions was performed using RNA transcripts as template. Researchers ran a first-round RT-PCR on the TCR CDR3 using the HTBI primer set. TCRdb re-analysed the multiplex PCR reads in MiXCR, keeping a single row per CDR3 protein. Of around 700,000 distinct CDR3 sequences in the sample, around 19% are singletons; the top ten hold 16%. Remarks on this clonotype: Its matching antigen is unknown.

The rearrangement links TRBV6-1 to TRBJ2-7; unclear D gene. The sample taken for sequencing was blood. The sequence derives from a woman in her fifties or sixties with Graves' hyperthyroidism that later progressed to Graves' ophthalmopathy. CDR3 sequence (DNA): TGTGCCAGCAGTGAGCTCTACGAGCAGTACTTC. Its translation: CASSELYEQYF.